The 28 T cell receptor beta chains given below trace back to one sample, sequenced in a study of blood T cell repertoires in COVID-19. This table comes from immunoSEQ multiplex PCR, and its TCRdb copy is limited to in-frame clones, with some not included. The sample comprises 70,000 to 85,000 clones, more than 70% of which are singletons, and less than 3% rests with the top ten. Source material: peripheral blood. The receptors come from a man aged 70 or older with active or convalescent COVID-19.

V gene TRBV2 combines with J gene TRBJ2-4; weak D call: TRBD1 (6 bases). The V and J ends lost 8 bases and 3 bases respectively, with 14 bases between them. CDR3 length equals 14 residues. Germline V lookup: CDR1 SNHLY, CDR2 FYNNEI. CDR3 DNA: TGTGCCAGCCAGATGGAACAGGGCAAAAACATTCAGTACTTC. This sequence encodes CASQMEQGKNIQYF.

The chain links TRBV7-6 to TRBJ1-2, with unresolved D. The CDR3 has 13 amino acids. V was cut by 1 base and J by 4 bases, with 7 bases left in between. Germline loops: CDR1 SGHVS, CDR2 FNYEAQ. CDR3 region: CASSLEPGYGYTF. CDR3 nucleotide sequence: TGTGCCAGCAGCTTAGAACCAGGCTATGGCTACACCTTC.

The rearrangement uses TRBV20-1 and TRBJ1-1, with D possibly being TRBD1 (6 bases). This CDR3 is 10 amino acids long. V lost 6 bases to trimming and J lost 7 bases, with 9 bases between them. The germline V gene has CDR1 DFQATT and CDR2 SNEGSKA (reference sequence). Written as DNA, the CDR3 is TGCAGTGCAAGGGGGAATGAAGCTTTCTTT. Protein: CSARGNEAFF.

V gene TRBV5-1 combines with J gene TRBJ2-5, with 11 bases matching TRBD1. The V segment lost 4 bases and the J segment 2 bases; nucleotides outside the gene matches: 7. Germline V CDR1 and CDR2: SGHRS, YFSETQ. The CDR3 spans 16 residues. DNA of the CDR3: TGCGCCAGCAGCCAGGGGACAGGGGGAGGTCAAGAGACCCAGTACTTC. Its protein product is CASSQGTGGGQETQYF.

The V call is TRBV13, the J call TRBJ1-5; D possibly corresponds to TRBD1 (5 bases). Germline V gene data show CDR1 as PRHDT and CDR2 as FYEKMQ (reference sequence). V lost 0 bases and J lost 13, with 19 bases in between. CDR3 size: 15 residues. The CDR3 DNA sequence: TGTGCCAGCAGCTTAGGACTCCAGGGCAGGGCTCAACAGCATTTT. Translating gives CASSLGLQGRAQQHF.

The V gene is TRBV5-1, the J gene TRBJ1-2; the match to TRBD1 covers 7 bases. The CDR3 has 14 residues. The V and J ends lost 4 bases and 4 bases, in that order; junction bases with no gene match: 7. CDR1 and CDR2 from the germline V gene are SGHRS and YFSETQ. CDR3 residues: CASSPPGQSYGYTF. CDR3 nucleotide sequence: TGCGCCAGCAGCCCGCCGGGACAGAGCTATGGCTACACCTTC. Based on the CDR3 plus reference TRBV5-1 and TRBJ1-2, the full variable domain is KAGVTQTPRYLIKTRGQQVTLSCSPISGHRSVSWYQQTPGQGLQFLFEYFSETQRNKGNFPGRFSGRQFSNSRSEMNVSTLELGDSALYLCASSPPGQSYGYTFGSGTRLTVV.

J is TRBJ1-1 and V is TRBV10-1; D not resolved. The V and J ends lost 8 bases and 4 bases respectively, with 14 bases between them. Germline CDR1 and CDR2: WNHNN and SYGVQD (reference sequence). This CDR3 has 13 residues. In DNA, the CDR3 is TGCGCCAGCGGCCCTTCGGGAGGCACTGAAGCTTTCTTT. Protein sequence: CASGPSGGTEAFF.

Points on this clone: A junction end diverges from the germline sequence, so it may reflect a read error. The V gene is TRBV2, the J gene TRBJ2-6, with D possibly TRBD2 on 5 matching bases. Germline lookup yields CDR1 SNHLY and CDR2 FYNNEI. The CDR3 contains 16 residues. CDR3 nucleotide sequence: TGTGCCAGCAGGGAAGGGAGAACTCCCGGGGCCAACGTCCTGACTTTC. It specifies CASREGRTPGANVLTF.

The V and J genes are TRBV9 and TRBJ2-1, with 12 bases lining up with TRBD2. V trimming: 0 bases; J trimming: 5 bases; junction bases outside the gene matches: 6. The CDR3 consists of 17 residues. Germline CDR1 and CDR2: SGDLS and YYNGEE. CDR3 nucleotide sequence: TGTGCCAGCAGCGTAGGAGGACTAGCGGGGAGGGACAATGAGCAGTTCTTC. Encoded protein: CASSVGGLAGRDNEQFF.

The chain combines TRBV19 with TRBJ1-5, with 10 bases fitting TRBD1. CDR3 size: 15 residues. Germline CDR1 and CDR2: LNHDA and SQIVND (reference sequence). Trimming took 6 bases from V and 3 from J; bases not matched to a gene: 5. The CDR3 DNA reads TGTGCCAGTAGGTCGGGACAGGGGCTCAATCAGCCCCAGCATTTT. This codes for CASRSGQGLNQPQHF.

This chain uses TRBV5-1 with TRBJ1-5; D unclear. Germline V gives CDR1 SGHRS, CDR2 YFSETQ. The CDR3 is made up of 11 amino acids. V was clipped by 1 base and J by 10 bases, with 6 bases between them. CDR3 in amino acids: CASSLWQPQHF. CDR3 coding DNA: TGCGCCAGCAGCTTGTGGCAACCCCAGCATTTT. Together with reference TRBV5-1 and TRBJ1-5, the CDR3 gives the full variable domain: KAGVTQTPRYLIKTRGQQVTLSCSPISGHRSVSWYQQTPGQGLQFLFEYFSETQRNKGNFPGRFSGRQFSNSRSEMNVSTLELGDSALYLCASSLWQPQHFGDGTRLSIL.

This clone was detected once. This rearrangement joins TRBV19 to TRBJ1-4, with a weak D call TRBD1 (5 bases). V was clipped by 9 bases and J by 7 bases, with 15 bases between them. This CDR3 is 13 amino acids long. Germline V gives CDR1 LNHDA, CDR2 SQIVND (reference sequence). CDR3 amino acids: CASQDSDSEKLFF. CDR3 DNA sequence: TGTGCCAGCCAAGACAGTGACAGTGAAAAACTGTTTTTT.

The sample holds one count of this clone. The CDR3 loop is CASSLDYGDSSYNEQFF. The CDR3 DNA reads as TGTGCCAGCAGCTTAGATTACGGGGACAGCTCCTACAATGAGCAGTTCTTC. This sequence joins TRBV11-2 and TRBJ2-1; 7 positions match TRBD1. V was clipped by 0 bases and J by 0 bases; unmatched bases: 5. Germline V gives CDR1 SGHAT, CDR2 FQNNGV. The CDR3 has 17 residues.

The chain carries TRBV7-9 and TRBJ1-4; TRBD1 matches 7 bases. Germline lookup yields CDR1 SEHNR and CDR2 FQNEAQ (reference sequence). V dropped 3 bases and J dropped 6; count of bases not matched to a gene: 7. This CDR3 comprises 15 residues. CDR3 nucleotides: TGTGCCAGCAGCTTCACAGGGGCGCCTGATGAAAAACTGTTTTTT. Translating gives CASSFTGAPDEKLFF.

The chain joins TRBV19 to TRBJ2-2; 8 positions match TRBD2. The V gene end was trimmed by 6 bases and the J gene end by 4 bases; junction bases not matched to a gene: 7. The germline V gene encodes CDR1 LNHDA and CDR2 SQIVND (reference sequence). There are 15 residues in the CDR3. CDR3 protein: CASRARAGGTGELFF. The CDR3 coding sequence is TGTGCCAGTAGAGCCCGGGCGGGGGGCACCGGGGAGCTGTTTTTT. The variable domain in full, completed from reference TRBV19 and TRBJ2-2, reads DGGITQSPKYLFRKEGQNVTLSCEQNLNHDAMYWYRQDPGQGLRLIYYSQIVNDFQKGDIAEGYSVSREKKESFPLTVTSAQKNPTAFYLCASRARAGGTGELFFGEGSRLTVL.

The chain joins TRBV7-2 to TRBJ1-5, with 8 bases aligning to TRBD1. The CDR3 runs 14 residues. Germline CDR1 SGHTA, CDR2 FQGNSA. Trimming at V came to 3 bases and at J to 5 bases, leaving 3 bases not matched to a gene. The CDR3 region has the DNA TGTGCCAGCAGCTTGGACAGGGTCGATCAGCCCCAGCATTTT. It yields the protein CASSLDRVDQPQHF.

The chain carries TRBV5-8 and TRBJ2-3; TRBD1 aligns across 7 bases. The V gene's germline CDR1 is SGHTS and CDR2 YDEGEE. CDR3 length equals 16 residues. After removal of 8 bases from V and 4 bases from J, the junction contained 16 bases not matched to a gene. CDR3 sequence: CASQPIETGMPDTQYF. CDR3 bases: TGTGCCAGTCAGCCCATTGAGACAGGGATGCCAGATACGCAGTATTTT.

The chain uses TRBV7-9 and TRBJ1-3; D perhaps matches TRBD1 (5 bases). The ends were cut back, 5 bases at V and 0 bases at J, with 17 bases in the middle. The CDR3 sequence is 17 residues long. Looked up from germline, CDR1 is SEHNR and CDR2 is FQNEAQ (reference sequence). DNA for the CDR3: TGTGCCAGCAGCCCCGGAGGGGCCTTCCCCTCTGGAAACACCATATATTTT. This encodes CASSPGGAFPSGNTIYF.

The chain uses TRBV30 and TRBJ2-2, with D tentatively TRBD1 (6 bases). The germline V gene has CDR1 GTSNPN and CDR2 SVGIG (reference sequence). The length of the CDR3 is 14 residues. V was cut by 0 bases and J by 4 bases, with 9 bases left in between. The CDR3 bases are TGTGCCTGGAGTGTACCAGGGGTCACCGGGGAGCTGTTTTTT. Its translation: CAWSVPGVTGELFF.

The chain is built from TRBV6-5 and TRBJ1-2; the D gene is possibly TRBD1 (5 bases). CDR1 and CDR2 from the germline V gene are MNHEY and SVGAGI. V dropped 8 bases and J dropped 2 bases, with 9 bases sitting between them. This CDR3 comprises 12 residues. Written as DNA, the CDR3 is TGTGCCAGCCAAGACAGAAACTATGGCTACACCTTC. Amino acid sequence: CASQDRNYGYTF.

Turning to this clone: The junction departs from germline at one end; a sequencing error may be responsible. V is TRBV15 and J is TRBJ1-1; no definite D call. This CDR3 is 13 amino acids long. From germline, CDR1 is LNHNV and CDR2 YYDKDF (reference sequence). Written as DNA, the CDR3 is TGTGCCACCAGGAGAGAGTTACCCTCTGAGGCTTTCTTT. As protein: CATRRELPSEAFF. Full variable domain (missing parts from reference TRBV15 and TRBJ1-1): DAMVIQNPRYQVTQFGKPVTLSCSQTLNHNVMYWYQQKSSQAPKLLFHYYDKDFNNEADTPDNFQSRRPNTSFCFLDIRSPGLGDTAMYLCATRRELPSEAFFGQGTRLTVV.

The J gene is TRBJ1-2, the V gene TRBV13, with D unclear. Between the trimmed V and J ends, which lost 0 bases and 2 bases, there was a span of 7 bases. Germline V gene sequence: CDR1 PRHDT, CDR2 FYEKMQ (reference sequence). CDR3 length: 14 amino acids. The CDR3 here is CASSLGPVNYGYTF. The DNA of the CDR3 is TGTGCCAGCAGCTTAGGTCCAGTCAACTATGGCTACACCTTC. The full variable domain, completed using reference TRBV13 and TRBJ1-2, is AAGVIQSPRHLIKEKRETATLKCYPIPRHDTVYWYQQGPGQDPQFLISFYEKMQSDKGSIPDRFSAQQFSDYHSELNMSSLELGDSALYFCASSLGPVNYGYTFGSGTRLTVV.

This sequence joins TRBV19 and TRBJ2-2; weak D call: TRBD1 (5 bases). Germline values: CDR1 LNHDA, CDR2 SQIVND (reference sequence). The CDR3 has 15 residues. Trimming removed 5 bases from V and 5 bases from J, with 15 bases in between. DNA of the CDR3: TGTGCCAGTAGTTTTAAGGCAGGGCTAACCGGGGAGCTGTTTTTT. Amino acid sequence: CASSFKAGLTGELFF.

Concerning this clone itself: The same CDR3 can be traced to other DNA sequences in this sample. V is TRBV10-2 and J is TRBJ1-1; 7 bases align to TRBD1. V trimming: 8 bases; J trimming: 1 base; junction bases outside the gene matches: 16. The CDR3 is 17 amino acids. The germline V gene encodes CDR1 WSHSY and CDR2 SAAADI. CDR3 protein: CASLPRSTGEENTEAFF. DNA of the CDR3: TGCGCCAGCCTCCCCCGGTCAACAGGGGAGGAGAACACTGAAGCTTTCTTT.

This clone has a handful of counts. This sequence joins TRBV6-6 and TRBJ1-1; D gene unclear. CDR3 length equals 13 residues. Trimming removed 5 bases at V and 3 bases at J, with 10 bases between. Germline lookup yields CDR1 MNHNY and CDR2 SVGAGI (reference sequence). The CDR3 DNA is TGTGCCAGCAGTCGCACCTCGGACACTGAAGCTTTCTTT. Translation gives CASSRTSDTEAFF.

The V call is TRBV7-6, the J call TRBJ2-2, with no clear D. Trimming removed 1 base at V and 1 base at J, with 4 bases between. The CDR3 loop spans 14 amino acids. CDR1 is SGHVS and CDR2 is FNYEAQ in the germline V gene. In DNA, the CDR3 is TGTGCCAGCAGCTTAGTACAGAACACCGGGGAGCTGTTTTTT. It is translated as CASSLVQNTGELFF.

The V call is TRBV30, the J call TRBJ2-3, with D perhaps TRBD2 (7 bases). The CDR3 has 15 amino acids. Trimming removed 8 bases from V and 3 bases from J, with 21 bases in between. Germline V gene sequence: CDR1 GTSNPN, CDR2 SVGIG (reference sequence). The CDR3: CARSGAGARTDTQYF. CDR3 in DNA: TGTGCCAGATCGGGGGCGGGGGCGCGTACAGATACGCAGTATTTT.

This chain uses TRBV11-2 with TRBJ1-1; D gene unclear. The V and J ends lost 5 bases and 2 bases respectively, with 9 bases between them. Germline CDR1 reads SGHAT; CDR2 reads FQNNGV. The CDR3 is 13 residues long. For the CDR3, the DNA is TGTGCCAGCAGCGCCCGGACTAACACTGAAGCTTTCTTT. It yields the protein CASSARTNTEAFF.